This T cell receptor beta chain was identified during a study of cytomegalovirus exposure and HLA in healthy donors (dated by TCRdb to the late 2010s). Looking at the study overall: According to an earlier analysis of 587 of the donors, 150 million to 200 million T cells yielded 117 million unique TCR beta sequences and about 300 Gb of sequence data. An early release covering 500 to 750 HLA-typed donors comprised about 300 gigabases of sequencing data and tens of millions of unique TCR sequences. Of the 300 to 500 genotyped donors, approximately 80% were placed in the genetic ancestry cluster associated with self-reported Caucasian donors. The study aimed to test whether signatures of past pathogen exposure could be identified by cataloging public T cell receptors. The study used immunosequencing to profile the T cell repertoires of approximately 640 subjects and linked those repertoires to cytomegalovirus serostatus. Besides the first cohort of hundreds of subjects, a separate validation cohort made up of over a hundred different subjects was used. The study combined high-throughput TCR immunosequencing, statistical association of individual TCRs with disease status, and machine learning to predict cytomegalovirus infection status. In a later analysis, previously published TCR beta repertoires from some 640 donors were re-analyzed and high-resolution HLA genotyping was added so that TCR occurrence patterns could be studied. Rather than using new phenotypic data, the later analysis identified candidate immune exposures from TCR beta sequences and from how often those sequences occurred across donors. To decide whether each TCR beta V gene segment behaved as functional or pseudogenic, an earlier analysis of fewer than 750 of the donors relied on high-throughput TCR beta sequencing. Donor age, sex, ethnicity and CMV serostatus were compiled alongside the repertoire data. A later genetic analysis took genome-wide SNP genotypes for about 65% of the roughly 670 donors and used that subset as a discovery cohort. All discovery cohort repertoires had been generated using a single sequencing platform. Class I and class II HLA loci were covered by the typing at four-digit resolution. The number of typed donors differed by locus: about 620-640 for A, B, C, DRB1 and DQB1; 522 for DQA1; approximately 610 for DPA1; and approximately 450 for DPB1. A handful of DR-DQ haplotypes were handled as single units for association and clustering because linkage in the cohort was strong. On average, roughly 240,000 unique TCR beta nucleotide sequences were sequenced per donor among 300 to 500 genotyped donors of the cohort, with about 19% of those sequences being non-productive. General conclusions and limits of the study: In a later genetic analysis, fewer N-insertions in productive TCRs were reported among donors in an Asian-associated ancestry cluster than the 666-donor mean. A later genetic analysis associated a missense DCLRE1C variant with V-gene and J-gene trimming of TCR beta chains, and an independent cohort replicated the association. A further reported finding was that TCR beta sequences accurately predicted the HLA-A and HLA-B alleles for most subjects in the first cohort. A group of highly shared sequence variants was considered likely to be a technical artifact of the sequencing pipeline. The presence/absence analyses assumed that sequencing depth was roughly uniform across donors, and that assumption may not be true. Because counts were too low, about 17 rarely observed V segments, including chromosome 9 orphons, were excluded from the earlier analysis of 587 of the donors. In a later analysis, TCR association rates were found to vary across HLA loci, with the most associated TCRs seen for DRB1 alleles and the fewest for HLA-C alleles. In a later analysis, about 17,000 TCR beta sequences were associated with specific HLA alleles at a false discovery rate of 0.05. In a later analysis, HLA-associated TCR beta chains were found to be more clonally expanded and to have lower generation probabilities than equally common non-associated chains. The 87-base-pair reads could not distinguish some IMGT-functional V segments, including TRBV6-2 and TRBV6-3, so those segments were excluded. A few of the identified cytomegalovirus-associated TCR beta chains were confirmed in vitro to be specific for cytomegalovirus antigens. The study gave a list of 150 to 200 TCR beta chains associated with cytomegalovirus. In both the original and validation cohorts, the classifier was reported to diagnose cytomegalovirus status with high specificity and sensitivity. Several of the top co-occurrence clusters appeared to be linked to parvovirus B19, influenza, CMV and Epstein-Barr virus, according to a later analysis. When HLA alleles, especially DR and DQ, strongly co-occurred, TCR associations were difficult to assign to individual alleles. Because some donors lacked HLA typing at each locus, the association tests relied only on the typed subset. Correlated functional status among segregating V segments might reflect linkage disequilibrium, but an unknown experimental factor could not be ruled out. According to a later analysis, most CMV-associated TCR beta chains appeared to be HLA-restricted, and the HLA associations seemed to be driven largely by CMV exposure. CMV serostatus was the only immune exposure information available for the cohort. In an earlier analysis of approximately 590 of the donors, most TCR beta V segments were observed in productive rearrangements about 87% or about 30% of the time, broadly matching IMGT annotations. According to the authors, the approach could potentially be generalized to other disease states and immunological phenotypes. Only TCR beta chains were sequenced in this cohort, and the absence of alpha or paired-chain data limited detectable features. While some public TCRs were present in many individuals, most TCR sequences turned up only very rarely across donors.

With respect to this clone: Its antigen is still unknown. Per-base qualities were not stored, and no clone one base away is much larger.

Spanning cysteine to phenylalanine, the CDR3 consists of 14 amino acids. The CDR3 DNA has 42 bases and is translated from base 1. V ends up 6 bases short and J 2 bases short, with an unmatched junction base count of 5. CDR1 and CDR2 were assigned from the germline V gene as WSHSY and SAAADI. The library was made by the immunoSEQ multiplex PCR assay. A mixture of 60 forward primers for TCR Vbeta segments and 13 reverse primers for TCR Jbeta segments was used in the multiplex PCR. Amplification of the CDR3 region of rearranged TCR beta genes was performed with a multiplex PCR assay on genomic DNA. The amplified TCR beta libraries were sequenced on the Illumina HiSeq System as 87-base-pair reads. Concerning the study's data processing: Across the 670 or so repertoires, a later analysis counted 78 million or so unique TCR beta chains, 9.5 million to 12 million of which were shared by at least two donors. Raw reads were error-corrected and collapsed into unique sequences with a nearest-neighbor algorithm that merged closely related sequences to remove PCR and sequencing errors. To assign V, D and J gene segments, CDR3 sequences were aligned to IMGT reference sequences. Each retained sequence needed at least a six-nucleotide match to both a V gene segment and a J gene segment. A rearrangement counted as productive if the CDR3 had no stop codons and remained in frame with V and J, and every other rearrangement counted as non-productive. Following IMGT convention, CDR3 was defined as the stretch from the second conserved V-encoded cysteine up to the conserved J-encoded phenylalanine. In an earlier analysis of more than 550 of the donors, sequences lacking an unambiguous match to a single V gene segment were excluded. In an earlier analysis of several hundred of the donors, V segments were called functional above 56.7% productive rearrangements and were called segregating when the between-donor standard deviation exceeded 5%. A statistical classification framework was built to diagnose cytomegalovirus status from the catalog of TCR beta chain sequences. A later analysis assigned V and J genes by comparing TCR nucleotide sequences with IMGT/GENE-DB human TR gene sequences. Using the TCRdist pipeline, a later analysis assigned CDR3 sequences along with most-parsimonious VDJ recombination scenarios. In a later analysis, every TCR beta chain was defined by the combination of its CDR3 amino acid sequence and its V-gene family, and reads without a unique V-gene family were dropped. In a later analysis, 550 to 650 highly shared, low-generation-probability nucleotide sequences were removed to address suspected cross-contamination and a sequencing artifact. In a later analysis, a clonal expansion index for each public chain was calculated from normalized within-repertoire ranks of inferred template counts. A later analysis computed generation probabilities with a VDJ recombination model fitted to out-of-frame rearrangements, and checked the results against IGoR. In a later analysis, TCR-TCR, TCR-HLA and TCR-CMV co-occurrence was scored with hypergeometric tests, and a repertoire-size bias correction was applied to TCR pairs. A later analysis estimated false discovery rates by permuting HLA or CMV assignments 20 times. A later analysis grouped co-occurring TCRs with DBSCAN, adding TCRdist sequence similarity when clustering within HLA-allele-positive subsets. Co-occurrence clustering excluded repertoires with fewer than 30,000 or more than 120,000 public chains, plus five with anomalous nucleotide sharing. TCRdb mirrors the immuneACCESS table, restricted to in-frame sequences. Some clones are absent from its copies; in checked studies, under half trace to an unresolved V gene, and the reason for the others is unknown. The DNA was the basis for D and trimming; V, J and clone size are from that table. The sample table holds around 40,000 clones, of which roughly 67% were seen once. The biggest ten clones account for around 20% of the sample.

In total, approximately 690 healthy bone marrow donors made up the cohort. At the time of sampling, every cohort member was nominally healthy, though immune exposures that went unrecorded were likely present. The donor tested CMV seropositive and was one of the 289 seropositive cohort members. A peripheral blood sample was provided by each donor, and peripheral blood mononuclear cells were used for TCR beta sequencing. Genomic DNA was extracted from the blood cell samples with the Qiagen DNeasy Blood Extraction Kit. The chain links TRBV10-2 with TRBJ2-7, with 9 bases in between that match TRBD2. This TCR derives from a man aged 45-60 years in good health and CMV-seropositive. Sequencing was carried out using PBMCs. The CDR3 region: CASSLGGGAYEQYF. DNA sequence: TGCGCCAGCAGCCTTGGCGGGGGGGCCTACGAGCAGTACTTC.